The next 22 T cell receptor beta chains were all read from a single sample in a study of lymphopenia after photon versus proton radiotherapy. Measured with immunoSEQ multiplex PCR; TCRdb has only the in-frame clones, and not every one. The sample shows some 25,000 clones, about nine tenths of them seen only once. This material consisted of peripheral blood, taken from a patient treated with photon-based radiotherapy. These receptor sequences come from a woman in her forties or fifties with cholangiocarcinoma.

This chain joins TRBV9 and TRBJ2-1; 7 bases align to TRBD1. Losses at the gene ends were 0 bases for V and 8 bases for J; bases not matched to a gene: 5. The CDR3 is made up of 14 amino acids. CDR1 and CDR2 (germline): SGDLS, YYNGEE. CDR3 protein: CASSVGDRVYEQFF. The DNA of the CDR3 is TGTGCCAGCAGCGTAGGTGACAGGGTCTATGAGCAGTTCTTC.

The chain is built from TRBV7-9 and TRBJ1-1; 7 bases fit TRBD1. V lost 1 base, J lost 7 bases, and 3 bases stayed unmatched. CDR3 size: 13 residues. Germline V gene data show CDR1 as SEHNR and CDR2 as FQNEAQ (reference sequence). The CDR3 region is CASSLDQGGEAFF. CDR3 nucleotides: TGTGCCAGCAGCTTAGATCAGGGGGGTGAAGCTTTCTTT.

The gene calls are TRBV18 and TRBJ2-7, with 7 nucleotides matching TRBD2. Per germline, CDR1 KGHSH and CDR2 LQKENI. J lost 4 bases, V lost 2 bases, and 5 bases had no gene match. There are 14 residues in the CDR3. The CDR3 DNA reads TGTGCCAGCTCACCAAACGGGGGGACTTACGAGCAGTACTTC. As protein: CASSPNGGTYEQYF.

This chain links TRBV5-8 with TRBJ1-5; 9 bases line up with TRBD1. Losses at the gene ends were 4 bases for V and 6 bases for J; bases not matched to a gene: 5. This CDR3 is 14 amino acids long. Germline V gives CDR1 SGHTS, CDR2 YDEGEE. The CDR3 bases are TGTGCCAGCAGCGCCGGGACAGGGTTTCAGCCCCAGCATTTT. Protein product: CASSAGTGFQPQHF.

V is TRBV4-3 and J is TRBJ1-2; D not resolved. Looked up from germline, CDR1 is LGHNA and CDR2 is YSLEER. V was cut by 5 bases and J by 8 bases, with 12 bases left in between. The CDR3 length is 12 residues. The CDR3 coding sequence is TGCGCCAGCAGCTCGTACTCGGCGGGCTACACCTTC. It is translated as CASSSYSAGYTF.

The V gene is TRBV10-2, the J gene TRBJ2-2; D may correspond to TRBD1 or TRBD2 (5 bases each). Germline V gives CDR1 WSHSY, CDR2 SAAADI. The CDR3 runs to 16 residues. V lost 7 bases and J lost 4, with 19 bases in between. This CDR3 is CASTDGTWYGTGELFF. CDR3 nucleotide sequence: TGCGCCAGCACTGATGGGACCTGGTACGGCACCGGGGAGCTGTTTTTT.

The J gene is TRBJ1-2, the V gene TRBV5-4; a weak D match, TRBD1 (6 bases). V was clipped by 7 bases and J by 3 bases, with 16 bases between them. The CDR3 has 14 amino acids. CDR1 SGHNT and CDR2 YYREEE come from the germline V gene (reference sequence). The CDR3 reads CASGGPNMDYGYTF. CDR3 nucleotides: TGTGCCAGCGGGGGCCCCAATATGGACTATGGCTACACCTTC.

The rearrangement uses TRBV6-5 and TRBJ2-3; D not resolved. Germline values: CDR1 MNHEY, CDR2 SVGAGI. The V end lost 8 bases, the J end lost 3 bases, and 12 bases lay between the germline ends. The CDR3 is 13 amino acids. CDR3 coding DNA: TGTGCCAGCCTTACCGGTGGGACAGATACGCAGTATTTT. Encoded protein: CASLTGGTDTQYF.

The chain is built from TRBV19 and TRBJ2-3; D may match TRBD1 or TRBD2 (5 bases each). Deletions cut 5 bases from V and 4 bases from J, with 16 bases between. This CDR3 is 15 amino acids long. Looked up from germline, CDR1 is LNHDA and CDR2 is SQIVND (reference sequence). CDR3 DNA: TGTGCCAGTAGTGGGGGTTGGGGGAACGCAGATACGCAGTATTTT. It yields the protein CASSGGWGNADTQYF.

Comments on this clone: The germline gene is not matched at one end of the junction; a read error may be the cause. This chain uses TRBV19 with TRBJ1-4; possible D gene TRBD1, 5 bases. Germline values: CDR1 LNHDA, CDR2 SQIVND (reference sequence). CDR3 size: 14 residues. In DNA, the CDR3 is TGTGCCAGTAGCATAGGGGACTACTATGAAAAACTGTTTTTT. It yields the protein CASSIGDYYEKLFF.

This clone was seen a handful of times. V gene TRBV5-1 combines with J gene TRBJ2-2; a weak D match, TRBD2 (6 bases). The CDR3 has 16 residues. V lost 5 bases, J lost 0 bases, and 14 bases lay in between. In germline, CDR1 is SGHRS, CDR2 YFSETQ. CDR3 DNA: TGCGCCAGCAGGACCGCGAGCGGGTCGAACACCGGGGAGCTGTTTTTT. This gives the protein CASRTASGSNTGELFF.

The V and J genes are TRBV4-1 and TRBJ2-1; 9 nucleotides align to TRBD1. V dropped 3 bases and J dropped 8; count of bases not matched to a gene: 11. The germline CDR1 and CDR2 sequences are MGHRA and YSYEKL. The CDR3 runs 16 residues. CDR3 sequence: CASSHLGTGRSDEQFF. In nucleotides, the CDR3 is TGCGCCAGCAGCCACCTGGGGACAGGGAGGTCGGATGAGCAGTTCTTC.

The V and J genes are TRBV27 and TRBJ2-1; D perhaps matches TRBD2 (7 bases). The germline V gene has CDR1 MNHEY and CDR2 SMNVEV (reference sequence). V lost 5 bases and J lost 5, with 13 bases in between. This CDR3 comprises 14 residues. CDR3 in amino acids: CASSPGGPHNEQFF. Written as DNA, the CDR3 is TGTGCCAGCAGTCCCGGGGGGCCCCACAATGAGCAGTTCTTC.

The J gene is TRBJ1-1, the V gene TRBV5-4; TRBD1 aligns across 7 bases. This CDR3 is 14 amino acids long. The germline V gene encodes CDR1 SGHNT and CDR2 YYREEE (reference sequence). The V segment lost 4 bases and the J segment 6 bases; nucleotides outside the gene matches: 9. Written as DNA, the CDR3 is TGTGCCAGCAGCGTAGGGACAGCCGACGCTGAAGCTTTCTTT. This encodes CASSVGTADAEAFF.

The chain combines TRBV7-2 with TRBJ1-1; TRBD1 might be the D (5 bases). Germline lookup yields CDR1 SGHTA and CDR2 FQGNSA. V was clipped by 4 bases and J by 0 bases, with 18 bases between them. The CDR3 sequence is 17 residues long. Written as DNA, the CDR3 is TGTGCCAGCAGCTCAGACGGGACGCCTACCTTGAACACTGAAGCTTTCTTT. The encoded protein is CASSSDGTPTLNTEAFF.

The rearrangement joins TRBV5-5 to TRBJ2-3, with 10 nucleotides matching TRBD1. Germline V gives CDR1 SGHKS, CDR2 YYEKEE (reference sequence). V lost 0 bases to trimming and J lost 2 bases; unmatched junction nucleotides: 3. The CDR3 loop spans 16 amino acids. In DNA form, the CDR3 reads TGTGCCAGCAGCTTGGGGACAGGGGGATCCACAGATACGCAGTATTTT. Amino acids: CASSLGTGGSTDTQYF.

The chain has TRBV19 and TRBJ1-5; no clear D gene. CDR3 length: 10 amino acids. Germline assignment: CDR1 LNHDA and CDR2 SQIVND (reference sequence). Deletions cut 8 bases from V and 4 bases from J, with 3 bases between. CDR3 protein: CASGNQPQHF. The CDR3 DNA reads as TGTGCCAGTGGTAATCAGCCCCAGCATTTT.

The chain couples TRBV29-1 to TRBJ1-4; D is undetermined. The CDR3 is made up of 14 amino acids. In germline, CDR1 is SQVTM, CDR2 ANQGSEA. V was shortened by 7 bases and J by 2 bases, with 14 bases between the two germline ends. The CDR3 DNA is TGCAGCGCCGCCTACAAGGGCACTAATGAAAAACTGTTTTTT. It yields the protein CSAAYKGTNEKLFF.

V usage is TRBV7-6 and J usage is TRBJ2-2, with a weak D call TRBD2 (5 bases). Trimming shortened V by 6 bases and J by 5 bases, and 16 bases separated the two germline ends. The germline V gene encodes CDR1 SGHVS and CDR2 FNYEAQ. The CDR3 is made up of 15 amino acids. CDR3 DNA: TGTGCCAGCAGGGACTCCCGGTCAGTGACCGGGGAGCTGTTTTTT. This sequence encodes CASRDSRSVTGELFF. The variable domain in full, completed from reference TRBV7-6 and TRBJ2-2, reads GAGVSQSPRYKVTKRGQDVALRCDPISGHVSLYWYRQALGQGPEFLTYFNYEAQQDKSGLPNDRFSAERPEGSISTLTIQRTEQRDSAMYRCASRDSRSVTGELFFGEGSRLTVL.

The V call is TRBV7-2, the J call TRBJ1-5; D might be TRBD1 (5 bases). Germline CDR1 SGHTA, CDR2 FQGNSA. This CDR3 contains 14 residues. The V gene lost 3 bases and the J gene lost 6 bases, with 12 bases spanning the gap. DNA of the CDR3: TGTGCCAGCAGCTTTGGAGGTCAGGGTCAGCCCCAGCATTTT. It translates to CASSFGGQGQPQHF.

The chain recombines TRBV7-9 with TRBJ1-1; D perhaps matches TRBD1 (5 bases). CDR1 SEHNR and CDR2 FQNEAQ come from the germline V gene (reference sequence). Trimming removed 5 bases at V and 5 bases at J, with 18 bases between. The CDR3 contains 15 residues. CDR3 sequence reads: CASSLGRGRETEAFF. CDR3 nucleotide sequence: TGTGCCAGCAGCCTCGGTAGGGGAAGAGAGACTGAAGCTTTCTTT.

The chain is built from TRBV14 and TRBJ1-1; D not certain. The V gene lost 4 bases and the J gene lost 0 bases, with 6 bases spanning the gap. CDR3 length: 13 residues. Looked up from germline, CDR1 is SGHDN and CDR2 is FVKESK. The CDR3 loop is CASSRTMNTEAFF. The CDR3 region has the DNA TGTGCCAGCAGCCGAACAATGAACACTGAAGCTTTCTTT.